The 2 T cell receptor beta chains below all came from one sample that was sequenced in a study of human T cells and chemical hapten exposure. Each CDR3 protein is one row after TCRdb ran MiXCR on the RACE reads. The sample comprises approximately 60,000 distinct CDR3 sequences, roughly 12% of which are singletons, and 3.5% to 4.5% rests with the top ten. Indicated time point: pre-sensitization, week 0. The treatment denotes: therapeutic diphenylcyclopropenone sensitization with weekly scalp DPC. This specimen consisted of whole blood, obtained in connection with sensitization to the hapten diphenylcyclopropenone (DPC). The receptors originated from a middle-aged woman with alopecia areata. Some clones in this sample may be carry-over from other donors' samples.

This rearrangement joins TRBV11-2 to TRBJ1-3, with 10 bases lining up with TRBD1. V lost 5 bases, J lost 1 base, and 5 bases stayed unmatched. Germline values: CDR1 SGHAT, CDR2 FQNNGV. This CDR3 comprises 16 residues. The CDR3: CASSRGTGDSGNTIYF. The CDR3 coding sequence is TGTGCCAGCAGCCGTGGGACAGGGGATTCTGGAAACACCATATATTTT.

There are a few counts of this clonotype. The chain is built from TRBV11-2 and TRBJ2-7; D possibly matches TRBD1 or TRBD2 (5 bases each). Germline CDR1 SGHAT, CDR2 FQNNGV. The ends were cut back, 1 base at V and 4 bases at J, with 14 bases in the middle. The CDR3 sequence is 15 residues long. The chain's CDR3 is CASSLVAGTEYEQYF. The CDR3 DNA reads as TGTGCCAGCAGCTTAGTCGCCGGGACCGAATACGAGCAGTACTTC.